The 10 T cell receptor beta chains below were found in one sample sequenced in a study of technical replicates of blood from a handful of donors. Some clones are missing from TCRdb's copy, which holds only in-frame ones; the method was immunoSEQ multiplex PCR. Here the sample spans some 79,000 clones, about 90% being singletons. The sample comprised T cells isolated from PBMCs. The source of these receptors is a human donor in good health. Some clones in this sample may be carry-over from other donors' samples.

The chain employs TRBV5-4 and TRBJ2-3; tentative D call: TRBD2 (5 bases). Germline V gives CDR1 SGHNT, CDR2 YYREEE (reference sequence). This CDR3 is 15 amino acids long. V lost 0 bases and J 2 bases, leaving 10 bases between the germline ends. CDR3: CASSLARGYTDTQYF. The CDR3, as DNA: TGTGCCAGCAGCTTGGCCCGCGGGTACACAGATACGCAGTATTTT. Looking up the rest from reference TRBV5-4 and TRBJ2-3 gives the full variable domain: ETGVTQSPTHLIKTRGQQVTLRCSSQSGHNTVSWYQQALGQGPQFIFQYYREEENGRGNFPPRFSGLQFPNYSSELNVNALELDDSALYLCASSLARGYTDTQYFGPGTRLTVL.

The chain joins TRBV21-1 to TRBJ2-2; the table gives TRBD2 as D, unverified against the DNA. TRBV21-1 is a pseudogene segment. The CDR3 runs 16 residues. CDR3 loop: CASSNRASGSTGELFF. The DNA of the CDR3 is TGTGCCAGCAGCAACAGGGCTAGCGGGAGCACCGGGGAGCTGTTTTTT.

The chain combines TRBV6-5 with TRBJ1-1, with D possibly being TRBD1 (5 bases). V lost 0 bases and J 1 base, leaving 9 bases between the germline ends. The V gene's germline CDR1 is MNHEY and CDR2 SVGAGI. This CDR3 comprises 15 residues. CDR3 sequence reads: CASSYSRRGNTEAFF. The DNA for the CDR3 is TGTGCCAGCAGTTACTCGCGGAGGGGGAACACTGAAGCTTTCTTT.

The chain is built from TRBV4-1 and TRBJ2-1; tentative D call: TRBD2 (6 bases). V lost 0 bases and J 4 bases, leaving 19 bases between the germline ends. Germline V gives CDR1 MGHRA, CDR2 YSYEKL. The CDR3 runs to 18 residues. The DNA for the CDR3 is TGCGCCAGCAGCCAAGATTTAAGAGGCGGGGTCGGTTACAATGAGCAGTTCTTC. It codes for CASSQDLRGGVGYNEQFF.

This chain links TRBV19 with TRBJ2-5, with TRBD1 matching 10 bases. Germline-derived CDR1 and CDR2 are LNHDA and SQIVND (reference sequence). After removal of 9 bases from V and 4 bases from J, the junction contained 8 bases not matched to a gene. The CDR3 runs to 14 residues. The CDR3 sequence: CASRDRGMGETQYF. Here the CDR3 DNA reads TGTGCCAGCCGGGACAGGGGAATGGGAGAGACCCAGTACTTC.

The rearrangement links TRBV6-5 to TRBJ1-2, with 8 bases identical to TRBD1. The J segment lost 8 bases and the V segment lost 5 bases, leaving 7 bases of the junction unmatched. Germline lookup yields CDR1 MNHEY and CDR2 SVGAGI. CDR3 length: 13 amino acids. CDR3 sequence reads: CASSRTGTIGYTF. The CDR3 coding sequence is TGTGCCAGCAGTCGGACAGGGACCATAGGCTACACCTTC.

The CDR3: CASSTGDGQPQHF. CDR3 coding DNA: TGTGCCAGCAGCACAGGGGACGGGCAGCCCCAGCATTTT. The chain links TRBV5-4 to TRBJ1-5, with TRBD1 identical over 7 bases. The CDR3 sequence is 13 residues long. The V gene's germline CDR1 is SGHNT and CDR2 YYREEE (reference sequence). Trimming took 4 bases from V and 7 from J; bases not matched to a gene: 5.

The chain's CDR3 is CASSLSRGYGYTF. CDR3 bases: TGTGCCAGCAGCTTGTCCAGGGGCTATGGCTACACCTTC. The chain carries TRBV5-4 and TRBJ1-2; a possible D gene is TRBD1 (6 bases). CDR3 size: 13 residues. Trimming took off 1 base at V and 4 bases at J, with 8 bases between the two ends. Germline assignment: CDR1 SGHNT and CDR2 YYREEE (reference sequence).

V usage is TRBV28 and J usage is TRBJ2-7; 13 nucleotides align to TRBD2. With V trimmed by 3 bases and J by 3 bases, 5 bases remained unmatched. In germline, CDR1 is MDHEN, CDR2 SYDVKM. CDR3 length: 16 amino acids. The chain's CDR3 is CASSFPGLAGDYEQYF. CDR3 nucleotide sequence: TGTGCCAGCAGTTTCCCCGGACTAGCGGGAGACTACGAGCAGTACTTC.

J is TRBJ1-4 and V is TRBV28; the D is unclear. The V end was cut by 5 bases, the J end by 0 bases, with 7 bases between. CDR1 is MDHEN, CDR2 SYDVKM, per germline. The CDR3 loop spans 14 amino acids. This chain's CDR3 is CASSGGATNEKLFF. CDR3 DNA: TGTGCCAGCAGTGGAGGCGCAACTAATGAAAAACTGTTTTTT.